This T cell receptor beta chain was recorded in a study of T cells after yellow fever vaccination. Whole-study context: In the case of low-cell-number fractions, SMART-Seq v4 Ultra Low Input was used for preparation. Overall study findings and caveats: The booster saw the reappearance of most primary-vaccination clones (more than 95% CD4, roughly 90% CD8). FACS-sorted repertoires could contain abundant clonotypes contaminating from the bulk population.

With respect to this clonotype: Its antigen is currently unknown.

Germline V gene data show CDR1 as LNHDA and CDR2 as SQIVND (reference sequence). V shed 7 bases and J shed 3 bases, with 16 bases lying between them. The CDR3 is made up of 16 amino acids. One entry per CDR3 protein, called by TCRdb with MiXCR from the 5' RACE reads. The repertoire holds 160,000 or so distinct CDR3 sequences, with more than 5.5% as singletons. This TCR came from a man between 18 and 29 years old who received the YFV17D yellow fever vaccine. Source: CD4+ T cells sorted from PBMCs, taken 5 to 6 days after the first yellow fever vaccination. The chain employs TRBV19 and TRBJ1-6; D unresolved. DNA of the CDR3: TGTGCCAGTACCCTACGGCACGGAGTCTATAATTCACCCCTCCACTTT. It yields the protein CASTLRHGVYNSPLHF.